The 19 T cell receptor beta chains below come from one sample, sequenced in a study of T-cell memory formation after mild COVID-19. One entry per CDR3 protein, called by TCRdb with MiXCR from the 5' RACE reads. This sample has roughly 400,000 distinct CDR3 sequences; under 20% occur once, and the top ten carry 20% to 25%. The sequenced material came from PBMCs or a T cell subset sorted from them (not recorded which). The receptors stem from a man between 18 and 29 years old who had mild COVID-19 (a few samples of this study predate the infection). Cell type and time point are not known.

This chain joins TRBV5-1 and TRBJ2-7; possible D gene TRBD1, 6 bases. The CDR3 consists of 23 residues. Germline V lookup: CDR1 SGHRS, CDR2 YFSETQ. Trimming left V 1 base short and J 1 base short, with 36 bases between. The DNA for the CDR3 is TGCGCCAGCAGCTTGATTCTTGGGGACGAAACAGGGTCGGAAGTTGAGGAGTCCTACGAGCAGTACTTC. Encoded protein: CASSLILGDETGSEVEESYEQYF.

The chain links TRBV2 to TRBJ2-2; maybe TRBD2 (7 bases). This CDR3 comprises 14 residues. Per the germline V gene, CDR1 is SNHLY and CDR2 is FYNNEI. V lost 8 bases and J 1 base, leaving 11 bases between the germline ends. For the CDR3, the DNA is TGTGCCAGCGGCGGGGGCCGGAACACCGGGGAGCTGTTTTTT. As protein: CASGGGRNTGELFF.

In its sample, this clonotype was seen many times. The chain's CDR3 is CASSSPRGQGNEQFF. The CDR3, as DNA: TGTGCCAGCAGCTCACCTCGGGGACAGGGAAATGAGCAGTTCTTC. The chain employs TRBV7-6 and TRBJ2-1; 9 nucleotides agree with TRBD1. Germline loops: CDR1 SGHVS, CDR2 FNYEAQ. The CDR3 loop spans 15 amino acids. V was clipped by 4 bases and J by 7 bases; unmatched bases: 8. Combining the CDR3 with reference TRBV7-6 and TRBJ2-1 gives the whole variable domain GAGVSQSPRYKVTKRGQDVALRCDPISGHVSLYWYRQALGQGPEFLTYFNYEAQQDKSGLPNDRFSAERPEGSISTLTIQRTEQRDSAMYRCASSSPRGQGNEQFFGPGTRLTVL.

This clonotype appeared a few times. This chain connects TRBV5-1 to TRBJ1-2; D ambiguous. Per germline, CDR1 SGHRS and CDR2 YFSETQ. This CDR3 region has 16 residues. The V and J ends lost 0 bases and 8 bases respectively, with 20 bases between them. The CDR3 sequence is CASSLDPTFEAQGYTF. The CDR3 DNA is TGCGCCAGCAGCTTGGACCCGACATTTGAGGCGCAGGGCTACACCTTC. Variable domain in full (rest from reference TRBV5-1 and TRBJ1-2): KAGVTQTPRYLIKTRGQQVTLSCSPISGHRSVSWYQQTPGQGLQFLFEYFSETQRNKGNFPGRFSGRQFSNSRSEMNVSTLELGDSALYLCASSLDPTFEAQGYTFGSGTRLTVV.

The chain has TRBV7-2 and TRBJ1-5; TRBD1 is a possible D gene (5 bases). The germline CDR1 and CDR2 sequences are SGHTA and FQGNSA. Trimming took off 5 bases at V and 0 bases at J, with 23 bases between the two ends. The CDR3 totals 19 residues. CDR3 sequence (DNA): TGTGCCAGCAGCAGAAACTCGCCGGGACTGGGGAATAGCAATCAGCCCCAGCATTTT. Its translation is CASSRNSPGLGNSNQPQHF.

This clonotype was picked up one time. The genes are TRBV12-3 or TRBV12-4 and TRBJ1-4; TRBD1 is a possible D gene (5 bases). This CDR3 is 14 amino acids long. Trimming left V 6 bases short and J 10 bases short, with 18 bases between. CDR3 amino acids: CASSPGRAWGKLFF. CDR3 DNA: TGTGCCAGCAGCCCGGGACGGGCGTGGGGAAAACTGTTTTTT.

This clonotype was detected a few times. The germline gene is not matched at one end of the junction; a read error may be the cause. This chain uses TRBV3-1 with TRBJ2-5; either TRBD1 or TRBD2 may fit D (5 bases each). CDR3 length: 14 residues. CDR1 is LGHDT and CDR2 is YNNKEL in the germline V gene (reference sequence). DNA of the CDR3: TGTGCCAGCAGCCTCCTTGGGACGCACGAGAACCAGTACTTC. Translation gives CASSLLGTHENQYF.

At least ten counts were recorded for this clonotype. The rearrangement joins TRBV4-3 to TRBJ1-1; 8 bases agree with TRBD1. CDR3 length equals 18 residues. The germline CDR1 and CDR2 sequences are LGHNA and YSLEER. Trimming cost V 0 bases and J 4 bases; bases outside gene matches: 13. Written as DNA, the CDR3 is TGCGCCAGCAGCCAAGATTTAGGGGACAGGTACTTTTTCACTGAAGCTTTCTTT. This translates into CASSQDLGDRYFFTEAFF.

In this sample, this clonotype turned up a few times. The CDR3 DNA sequence: TGTGCCAGCAGCTTAGACGGAGTTTTTAATGAAAAACTGTTTTTT. It translates to CASSLDGVFNEKLFF. The chain has TRBV7-2 and TRBJ1-4; D not resolved. In germline, CDR1 is SGHTA, CDR2 FQGNSA. V was cut by 1 base and J by 4 bases, with 10 bases left in between. CDR3 length: 15 residues.

The chain uses TRBV28 and TRBJ2-6; possibly TRBD2 for D (6 bases). Trimming stripped 4 bases from V and 2 bases from J, with 9 bases between. The CDR3 length is 15 residues. Germline-derived CDR1 and CDR2 are MDHEN and SYDVKM. CDR3 residues: CASSWRAAGANVLTF. The CDR3 DNA reads TGTGCCAGCAGTTGGAGGGCGGCTGGGGCCAACGTCCTGACTTTC.

This clonotype is deemed medium-sized. DNA of the CDR3: TGCGCCAGCAGCCAAGATTCCGGGGGCAGTCAGCCCCAGCATTTT. This translates into CASSQDSGGSQPQHF. V is TRBV4-1 and J is TRBJ1-5, with D possibly being TRBD1 (6 bases). Germline V gene sequence: CDR1 MGHRA, CDR2 YSYEKL. CDR3 length equals 15 residues. Trimming removed 0 bases from V and 6 bases from J, with 12 bases in between.

This clonotype was seen many times. The J gene is TRBJ2-1, the V gene TRBV11-2; the D is unclear. Germline V gene data show CDR1 as SGHAT and CDR2 as FQNNGV. The length of the CDR3 is 16 residues. V gave up 0 bases and J gave up 6 bases, with 15 bases separating them. CDR3 region: CASSLDRKGSGNEQFF. CDR3 sequence (DNA): TGTGCCAGCAGCTTAGATAGGAAAGGTTCGGGCAATGAGCAGTTCTTC.

The chain uses TRBV15 and TRBJ1-5; possible D gene TRBD1, 5 bases. The CDR3 spans 14 residues. The V gene's germline CDR1 is LNHNV and CDR2 YYDKDF (reference sequence). Deletions cut 0 bases from V and 7 bases from J, with 10 bases between. CDR3 in amino acids: CATSRDPGAQPQHF. CDR3 nucleotide sequence: TGTGCCACCAGCAGAGATCCCGGGGCCCAGCCCCAGCATTTT.

The chain combines TRBV7-9 with TRBJ1-1; D not certain. Germline-derived CDR1 and CDR2 are SEHNR and FQNEAQ (reference sequence). Between the trimmed V and J ends, which lost 6 bases and 0 bases, there was a span of 14 bases. The CDR3 totals 15 residues. CDR3 amino acids: CASRPAAGMNTEAFF. DNA of the CDR3: TGTGCCAGCAGACCCGCGGCGGGGATGAACACTGAAGCTTTCTTT.

The genes are TRBV29-1 and TRBJ2-2; no firm D call. Germline V gives CDR1 SQVTM, CDR2 ANQGSEA. The V and J ends lost 3 bases and 2 bases respectively, with 10 bases between them. There are 14 residues in the CDR3. The CDR3 DNA reads TGCAGCGTTGACGAAAACGGTAACACCGGGGAGCTGTTTTTT. Residues: CSVDENGNTGELFF.

This clonotype was seen only a few times. The chain combines TRBV12-3 or TRBV12-4 with TRBJ1-1; D unclear. Trimming stripped 7 bases from V and 0 bases from J, with 15 bases between. The CDR3 is 15 residues long. DNA for the CDR3: TGTGCCAGCAAGTCGGCAGGACGAATGAACACTGAAGCTTTCTTT. Translation gives CASKSAGRMNTEAFF.

This clonotype has just a few counts. This rearrangement joins TRBV10-3 to TRBJ2-2, with 7 bases matching TRBD2. CDR3 length: 15 residues. Germline V gives CDR1 ENHRY, CDR2 SYGVKD. The J segment lost 6 bases and the V segment lost 10 bases, leaving 14 bases of the junction unmatched. DNA of the CDR3: TGTGCCACACTGGGGGGGTCTAGAGGAGCCGGGGAGCTGTTTTTT. Translated: CATLGGSRGAGELFF.

This clonotype was recorded a few times. This sequence joins TRBV12-5 and TRBJ1-1; maybe TRBD1 (5 bases). V was trimmed by 2 bases and J by 1 base, leaving 20 bases between them. The CDR3 runs to 18 residues. CDR1 and CDR2 (germline): LGHNT, FRNRAP. The CDR3 spells CASGLLLGGRGANTEAFF. CDR3 in DNA: TGTGCTAGTGGTTTGCTTCTCGGCGGGCGCGGGGCGAACACTGAAGCTTTCTTT.

This clonotype has a handful of counts. The chain recombines TRBV4-1 with TRBJ2-7, with D perhaps matching TRBD2 (5 bases). CDR3 size: 15 residues. Trimming stripped 0 bases from V and 2 bases from J, with 11 bases between. Germline V gene sequence: CDR1 MGHRA, CDR2 YSYEKL. CDR3 residues: CASSQDEGSPYEQYF. CDR3 DNA: TGCGCCAGCAGCCAAGATGAGGGTAGTCCCTACGAGCAGTACTTC.